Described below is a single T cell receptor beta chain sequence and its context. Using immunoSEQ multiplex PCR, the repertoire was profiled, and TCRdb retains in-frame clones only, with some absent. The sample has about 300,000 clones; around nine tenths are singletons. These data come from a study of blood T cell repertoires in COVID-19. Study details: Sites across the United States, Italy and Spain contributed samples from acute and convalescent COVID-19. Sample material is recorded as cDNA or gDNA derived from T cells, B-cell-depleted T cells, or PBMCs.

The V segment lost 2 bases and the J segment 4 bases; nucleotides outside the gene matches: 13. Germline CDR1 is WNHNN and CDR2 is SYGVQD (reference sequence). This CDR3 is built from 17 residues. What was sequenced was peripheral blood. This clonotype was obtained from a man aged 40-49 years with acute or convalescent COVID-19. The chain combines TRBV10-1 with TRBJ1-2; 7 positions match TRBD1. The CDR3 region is CASSEQGYRGSLYGYTF. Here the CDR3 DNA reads TGCGCCAGCAGTGAGCAAGGTTACAGGGGAAGCCTCTATGGCTACACCTTC.